The clone carrying this TCR beta chain has a handful of counts. The target antigen is unknown. This specimen belongs to a study of liver allograft versus peripheral blood T cells. About the research overall: Recipients' peripheral blood T cell receptor repertoires were compared with those in transplanted livers.

Study findings and constraints: Reports indicated that T cell receptor repertoires inside liver allografts differed from those in peripheral blood.

TCRdb reprocessed the reads via MiXCR and lists one record per CDR3 protein. The data contain approximately 9,000 distinct CDR3 sequences, around 19% of them singletons. With 7 bases removed from V and 0 bases from J, the gap between germline ends came to 18 bases. The CDR3 covers 16 residues. The clonotype originates from a human patient who had a liver transplant. Some T cells may trace back to the graft donor. The chain is built from TRBV12-3 or TRBV12-4 and TRBJ1-1, with TRBD1 as a possible D gene (5 bases). The CDR3 nucleotides are TGTGCCAGCATCCCGACGGACAAAAGTCTGAACACTGAAGCTTTCTTT. Its protein is CASIPTDKSLNTEAFF.